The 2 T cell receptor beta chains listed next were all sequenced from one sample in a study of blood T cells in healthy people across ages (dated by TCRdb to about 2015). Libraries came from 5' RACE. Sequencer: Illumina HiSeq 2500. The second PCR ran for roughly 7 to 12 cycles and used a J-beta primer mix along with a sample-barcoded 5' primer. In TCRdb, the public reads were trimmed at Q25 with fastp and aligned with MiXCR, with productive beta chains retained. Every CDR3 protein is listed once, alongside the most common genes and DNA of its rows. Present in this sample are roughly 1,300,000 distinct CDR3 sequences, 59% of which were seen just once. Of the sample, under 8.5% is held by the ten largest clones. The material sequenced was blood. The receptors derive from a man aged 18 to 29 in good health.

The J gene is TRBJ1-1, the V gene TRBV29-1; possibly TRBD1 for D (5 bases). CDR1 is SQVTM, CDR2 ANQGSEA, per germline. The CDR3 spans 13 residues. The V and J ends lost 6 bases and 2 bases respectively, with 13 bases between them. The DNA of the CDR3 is TGCAGCGTCTATTGGGGGGGAAACACTGAAGCTTTCTTT. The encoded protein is CSVYWGGNTEAFF.

DNA of the CDR3: TGTGCCAGCAGTCCGACTAGCCCCCGGTACAATGAGCAGTTCTTC. This sequence encodes CASSPTSPRYNEQFF. The V gene is TRBV11-1, the J gene TRBJ2-1; TRBD2 agrees at 7 bases. Germline V gene data show CDR1 as SGHAT and CDR2 as FQDESV (reference sequence). The CDR3 runs 15 residues. The V gene end was trimmed by 6 bases and the J gene end by 4 bases; junction bases not matched to a gene: 9.